The TCR beta chain described here comes from a study of blood T cell repertoires in COVID-19. Study overall: The samples span acute and convalescent COVID-19 from the United States, Italy and Spain.

J was trimmed by 7 bases and V by 7 bases; bases with no gene match: 6. The germline gives CDR1 MDHEN, CDR2 SYDVKM. This CDR3 is 13 amino acids long. Study processing details: Counts of nucleated cells, estimated from reference gene primer amplification, were obtained. Here immunoSEQ multiplex PCR was the method, and the copy in TCRdb shows in-frame clones only, minus some. V, J and clone size derive from that table, while D and trimming were established from the DNA sequence. The sample contains under 150,000 clones, 88% of which appear only once. The J gene is TRBJ2-2, the V gene TRBV28; TRBD1 matches at 7 bases. This receptor was taken from a human donor in a cohort sampled during active COVID-19. What was sequenced was peripheral blood. The CDR3 DNA reads TGTGCCAGCACTGTACAGGGGATCGGGGAGCTGTTTTTT. It specifies CASTVQGIGELFF. Full variable domain (rest looked up from reference TRBV28 and TRBJ2-2): DVKVTQSSRYLVKRTGEKVFLECVQDMDHENMFWYRQDPGLGLRLIYFSYDVKMKEKGDIPEGYSVSREKKERFSLILESASTNQTSMYLCASTVQGIGELFFGEGSRLTVL.